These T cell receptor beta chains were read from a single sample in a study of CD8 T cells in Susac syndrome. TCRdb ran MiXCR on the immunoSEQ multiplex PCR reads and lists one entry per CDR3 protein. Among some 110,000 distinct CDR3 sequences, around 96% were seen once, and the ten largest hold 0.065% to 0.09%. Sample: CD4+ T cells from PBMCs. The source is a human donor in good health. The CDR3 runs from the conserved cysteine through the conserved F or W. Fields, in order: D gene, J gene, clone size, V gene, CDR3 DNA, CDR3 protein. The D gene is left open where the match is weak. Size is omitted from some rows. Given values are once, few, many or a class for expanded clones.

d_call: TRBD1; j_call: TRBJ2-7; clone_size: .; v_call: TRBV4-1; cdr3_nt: TGCGCCAGCAGCCATCGGACAGGGATCTCCTACGAGCAGTACTTC; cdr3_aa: CASSHRTGISYEQYF
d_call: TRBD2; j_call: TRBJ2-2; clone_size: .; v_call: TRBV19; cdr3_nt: TGTGCCAGTAGTAATCGACTAGCGGGCACCGGGGAGCTGTTTTTT; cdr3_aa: CASSNRLAGTGELFF
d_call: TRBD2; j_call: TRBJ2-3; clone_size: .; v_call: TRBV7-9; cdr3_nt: TGTGCCAGCTGTCGCGGGGGAGAAGGTACGCAGTATTTT; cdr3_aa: CASCRGGEGTQYF
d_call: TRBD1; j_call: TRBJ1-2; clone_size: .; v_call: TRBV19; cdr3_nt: TGTGCCAGTAGGAGGACAGGGGGCTATGGCTACACCTTC; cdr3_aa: CASRRTGGYGYTF
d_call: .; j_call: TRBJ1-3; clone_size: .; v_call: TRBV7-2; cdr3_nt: TGTGCCAGCAGTCGAAGGGGAAACACCATATATTTT; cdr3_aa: CASSRRGNTIYF
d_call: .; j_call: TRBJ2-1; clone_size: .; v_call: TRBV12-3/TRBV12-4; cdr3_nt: TGTGCCAGCAGTCAAGTGACAGCCTACAATGAGCAGTTCTTC; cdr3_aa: CASSQVTAYNEQFF
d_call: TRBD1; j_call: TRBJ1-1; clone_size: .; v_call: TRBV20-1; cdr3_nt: TGCAGTGCTAGCCAACAGGGGCCGGGCTGGGCTTTCTTT; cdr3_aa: CSASQQGPGWAFF
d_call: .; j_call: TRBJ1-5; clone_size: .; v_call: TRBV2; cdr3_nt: TGTGCCAGCAGTGTTACGTCAGGGAATCAGCCCCAGCATTTT; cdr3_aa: CASSVTSGNQPQHF
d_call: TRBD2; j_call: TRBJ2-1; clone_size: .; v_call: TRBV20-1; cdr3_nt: TGCAGTGCTACGTCCCGTTACGGGAGGGGTAATGAGCAGTTCTTC; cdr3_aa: CSATSRYGRGNEQFF
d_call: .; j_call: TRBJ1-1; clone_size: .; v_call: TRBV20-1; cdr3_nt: TGCAGTGCTATAGACAGACTGAACACTGAAGCTTTCTTT; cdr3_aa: CSAIDRLNTEAFF
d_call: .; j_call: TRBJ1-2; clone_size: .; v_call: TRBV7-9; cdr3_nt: TGTGCCGGTGCGGAAATCTATGGCTACACCTTC; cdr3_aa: CAGAEIYGYTF
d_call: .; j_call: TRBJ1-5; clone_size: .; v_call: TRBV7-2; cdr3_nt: TGTGCCAGCAGCTTAAAGTATAGCAATCAGCCCCAGCATTTT; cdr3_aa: CASSLKYSNQPQHF
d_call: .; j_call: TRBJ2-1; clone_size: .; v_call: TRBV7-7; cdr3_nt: TGTGCTAGCACTCTTGAGCTAGGGGGATCCTACAATGAGCAGTTCTTC; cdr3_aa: CASTLELGGSYNEQFF
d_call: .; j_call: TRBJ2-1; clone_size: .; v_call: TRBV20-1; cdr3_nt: TGCAGTGCTCCTAGCGCCCTCCTCTACAATGAGCAGTTCTTC; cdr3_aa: CSAPSALLYNEQFF
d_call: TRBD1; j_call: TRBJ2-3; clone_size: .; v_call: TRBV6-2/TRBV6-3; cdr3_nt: TGTGCCAGCAGCAGACAGGGGAGTACGACAGATACGCAGTATTTT; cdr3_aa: CASSRQGSTTDTQYF
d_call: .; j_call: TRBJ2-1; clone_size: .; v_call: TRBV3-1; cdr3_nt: TGTGCCAGCAGCCAAGATACAGGCTCCTACAATGAGCAGTTCTTC; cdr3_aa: CASSQDTGSYNEQFF
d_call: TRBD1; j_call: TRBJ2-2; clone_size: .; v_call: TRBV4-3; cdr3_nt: TGCGCCAGCAGCCGGCAGACAGGGTTCCCCGGGGAGCTGTTTTTT; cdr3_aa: CASSRQTGFPGELFF
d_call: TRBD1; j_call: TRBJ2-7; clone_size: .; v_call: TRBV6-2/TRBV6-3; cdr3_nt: TGTGCCAGCAGTCGGCGACAGGGGCTGTCCTACGAGCAGTACTTC; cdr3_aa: CASSRRQGLSYEQYF
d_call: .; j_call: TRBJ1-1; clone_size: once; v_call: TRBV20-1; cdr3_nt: TGCAGTGCTAGGAGGCAGGGCATTGGTGAAGCTTTCTTT; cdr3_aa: CSARRQGIGEAFF
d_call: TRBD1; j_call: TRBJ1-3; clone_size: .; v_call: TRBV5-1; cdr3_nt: TGCGCCAGGGCCGGACAGGGGGTTCCTGGAAACACCATATATTTT; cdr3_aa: CARAGQGVPGNTIYF
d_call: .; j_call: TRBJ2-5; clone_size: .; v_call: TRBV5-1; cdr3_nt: TGCGCCAGCAGCTTGGACCTCGCTCAAGAGACCCAGTACTTC; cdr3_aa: CASSLDLAQETQYF
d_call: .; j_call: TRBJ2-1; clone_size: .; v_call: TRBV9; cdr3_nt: TGTGCCAGCAGCGTAGCCAATGAGCAGTTCTTC; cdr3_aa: CASSVANEQFF
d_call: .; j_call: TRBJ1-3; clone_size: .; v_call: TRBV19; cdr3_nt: TGTGCCACCCATTCAGCCAGCTCTGGAAACACCATATATTTT; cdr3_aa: CATHSASSGNTIYF
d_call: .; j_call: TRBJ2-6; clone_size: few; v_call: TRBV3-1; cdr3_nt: TGTGCCAGCAGCCGTTCATCTGGGGCCAACGTCCTGACTTTC; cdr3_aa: CASSRSSGANVLTF
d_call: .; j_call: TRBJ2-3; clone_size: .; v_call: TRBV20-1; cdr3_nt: TGCAGTGCTCCCGAGGCGGGAAACACAGATACGCAGTATTTT; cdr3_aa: CSAPEAGNTDTQYF
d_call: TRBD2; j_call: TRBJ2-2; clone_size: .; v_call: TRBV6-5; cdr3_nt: TGTGCCAGCAGTTTTCGGACTAGCGGGGGGAACACCGGGGAGCTGTTTTTT; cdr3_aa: CASSFRTSGGNTGELFF
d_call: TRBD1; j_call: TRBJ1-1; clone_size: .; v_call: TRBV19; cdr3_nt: TGTGCCAGTAGTGCCTCAGGTGGACAGGGGACCACTGAAGCTTTCTTT; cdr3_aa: CASSASGGQGTTEAFF
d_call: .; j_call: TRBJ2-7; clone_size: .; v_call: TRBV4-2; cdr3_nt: TGTGCCAGCAGCCAAAGGACCGGAGGTGGATACGAGCAGTACTTC; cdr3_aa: CASSQRTGGGYEQYF
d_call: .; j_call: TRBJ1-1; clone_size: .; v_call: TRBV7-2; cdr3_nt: TGTGCCAGTACGCCCCGGTCTTTCTTT; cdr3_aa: CASTPRSFF
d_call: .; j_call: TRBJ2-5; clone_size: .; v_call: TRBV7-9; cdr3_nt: TGTGCCAGCAGTTTCTCGACAGTGCGCCAAGAGACCCAGTACTTC; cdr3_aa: CASSFSTVRQETQYF
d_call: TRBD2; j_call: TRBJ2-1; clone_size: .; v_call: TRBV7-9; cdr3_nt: TGTGCCAGCAGCTTAGGTGGGGCGGGAGGTTACAATGAGCAGTTCTTC; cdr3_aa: CASSLGGAGGYNEQFF
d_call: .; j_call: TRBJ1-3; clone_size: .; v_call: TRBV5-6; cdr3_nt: TGTGCCAGCAGCTTTATGAGGGTCCTCTCTGGAAACACCATATATTTT; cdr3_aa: CASSFMRVLSGNTIYF
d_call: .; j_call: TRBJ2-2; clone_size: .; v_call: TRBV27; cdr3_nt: TGTGCCAGCAGCTCTAGGAACACCGGGGAGCTGTTTTTT; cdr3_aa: CASSSRNTGELFF
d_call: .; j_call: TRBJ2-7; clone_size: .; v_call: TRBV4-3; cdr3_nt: TGCGCCAGCAGCGCGGGGACGGATTCCTACGAGCAGTACTTC; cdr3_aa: CASSAGTDSYEQYF
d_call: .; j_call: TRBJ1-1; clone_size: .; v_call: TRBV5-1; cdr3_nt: TGCGCCAGCAGCCCCACAGGGAGGGACACTGAAGCTTTCTTT; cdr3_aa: CASSPTGRDTEAFF
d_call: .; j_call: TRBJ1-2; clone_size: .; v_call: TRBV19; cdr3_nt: TGTGCCAGTAGTAACCCAAGGGAACTATATGGCTACACCTTC; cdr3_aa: CASSNPRELYGYTF
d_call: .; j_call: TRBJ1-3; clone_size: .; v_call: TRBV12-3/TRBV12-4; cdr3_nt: TGTGCCAGCAGTTGGTTCCAGGATCTTGGAAACACCATATATTTT; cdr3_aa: CASSWFQDLGNTIYF
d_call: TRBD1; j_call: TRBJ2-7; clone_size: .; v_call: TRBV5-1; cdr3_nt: TGCGCCAGCAGCGAGATTCCGGGACAGGGCTACGAGCAGTACTTC; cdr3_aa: CASSEIPGQGYEQYF
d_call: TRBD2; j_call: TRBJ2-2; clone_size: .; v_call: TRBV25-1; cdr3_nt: TGTGCCAGCAGTGTTGGGACTAGCGGCACCGGGGAGCTGTTTTTT; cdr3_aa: CASSVGTSGTGELFF
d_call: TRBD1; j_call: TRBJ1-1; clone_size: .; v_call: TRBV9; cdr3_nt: TGTGCCAGCTCTGGACAGGTCATATTTGACACTGAAGCTTTCTTT; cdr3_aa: CASSGQVIFDTEAFF
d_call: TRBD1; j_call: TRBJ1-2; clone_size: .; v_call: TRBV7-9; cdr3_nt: TGTGCCAGCAGCCCTACAGGGGGCCGTTATGGCTACACCTTC; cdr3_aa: CASSPTGGRYGYTF
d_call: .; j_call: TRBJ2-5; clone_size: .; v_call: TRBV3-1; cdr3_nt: TGTGCCAGCAGCCAAACCCCACGTCGGGACATGATGAACACCCAGTACTTC; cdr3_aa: CASSQTPRRDMMNTQYF
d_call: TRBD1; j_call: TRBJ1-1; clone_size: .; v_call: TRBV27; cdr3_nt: TGTGCCAGCAGAGGGGGCTCCTTTCTGAACACTGAAGCTTTCTTT; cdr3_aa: CASRGGSFLNTEAFF
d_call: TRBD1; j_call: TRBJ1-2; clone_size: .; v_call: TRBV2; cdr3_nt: TGTGCCAGCAGCGGTGACAGGGGGCGGAACGGGGGCTACACCTTC; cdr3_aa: CASSGDRGRNGGYTF
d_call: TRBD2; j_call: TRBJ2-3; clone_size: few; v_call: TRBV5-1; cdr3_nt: TGCGCCAGCAGGTTTGCCGGAGCGGGAGTCGGGGATACGCAGTATTTT; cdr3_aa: CASRFAGAGVGDTQYF
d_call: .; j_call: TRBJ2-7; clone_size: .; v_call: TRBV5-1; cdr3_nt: TGCGCCAGCAGCTCCGCGAGCTTGGACGAGCAGTACTTC; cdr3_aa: CASSSASLDEQYF
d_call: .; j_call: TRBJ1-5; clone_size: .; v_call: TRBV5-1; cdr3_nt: TGCGCCAGCAGCCCTGACGGGACTGTAGCTCCCCAGCATTTT; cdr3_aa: CASSPDGTVAPQHF
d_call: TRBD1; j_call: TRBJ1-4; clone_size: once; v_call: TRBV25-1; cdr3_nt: TGTGCCAGCAGGGACAGGGCTAATGAAAAACTGTTTTTT; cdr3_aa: CASRDRANEKLFF
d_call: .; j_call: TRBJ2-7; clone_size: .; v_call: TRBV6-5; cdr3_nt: TGTGCCAGCAGTTACATACTAAGCCCCTACGAGCAGTACTTC; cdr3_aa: CASSYILSPYEQYF
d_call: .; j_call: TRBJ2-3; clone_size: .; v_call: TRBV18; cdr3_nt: TGTGCCAGCTCACCTGAAGCAGATACGCAGTATTTT; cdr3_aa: CASSPEADTQYF
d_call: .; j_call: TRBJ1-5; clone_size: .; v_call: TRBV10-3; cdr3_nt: TGTGCCATCAGTGAGGGGCAGGAAGCCAATCAGCCCCAGCATTTT; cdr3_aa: CAISEGQEANQPQHF
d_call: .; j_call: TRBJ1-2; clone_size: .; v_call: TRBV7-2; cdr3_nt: TGTGCCAGCAGCGGCCATCGAGAGCCGTTCTATGGCTACACCTTC; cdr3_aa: CASSGHREPFYGYTF
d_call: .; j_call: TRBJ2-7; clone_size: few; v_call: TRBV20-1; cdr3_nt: TGCAGTGCTAGAGTTCTGGAAGGCTACGAGCAGTACTTC; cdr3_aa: CSARVLEGYEQYF